This record concerns one T cell receptor beta chain sequence. The CDR3 is 15 residues long. After removal of 7 bases from V and 0 bases from J, the junction contained 7 bases not matched to a gene. Looked up from germline, CDR1 is ENHRY and CDR2 is SYGVKD. The sample is drawn from a study of OX40 agonist ivuxolimab in advanced cancers. Overall study context: From roughly 23 to 85 years was the age range, with a mean of around 57 years, and around 84% were male.

Sequencing was performed with immunoSEQ multiplex PCR; in TCRdb, only in-frame clones are kept and a portion is missing. This sample yields about 42,000 clones, of which 86% are seen a single time; more than 13% belongs to the top ten. Sequences were derived from CD4+ or CD8+ T cells sorted from blood, sampled in a trial of the OX40 agonist ivuxolimab. This TCR was sampled from an adult with an advanced solid tumor such as melanoma, head and neck, liver or kidney cancer. The gene calls are TRBV10-3 and TRBJ1-1; 8 bases agree with TRBD1. As DNA, the CDR3 is TGTGCCATCAATGACAGGGGTGGGGTGAACACTGAAGCTTTCTTT. It is translated as CAINDRGGVNTEAFF.